This TCR beta chain was profiled in a study of cytotoxic CD8 clonotypes in ibrutinib-treated CLL. About this clone itself: The antigen is undetermined.

The CDR3 has 14 amino acids. CDR1 is KGHSH, CDR2 LQKENI, per germline. V lost 4 bases, J lost 3 bases, and 10 bases lay in between. Overall study results and limits: Public clonotypes were uncommon and contracted or stayed stable on treatment.

This table comes from immunoSEQ multiplex PCR, and its TCRdb copy is limited to in-frame clones, with some not included. The table shows approximately 32,000 clones, with around 53% occurring only once. Frozen PBMC stocks contributed approximately 2.1 micrograms of genomic DNA to the TCR beta libraries. This TCR was sampled from a human donor with chronic lymphocytic leukemia. The sample consisted of PBMCs, taken before ibrutinib treatment. The V gene is TRBV18, the J gene TRBJ1-5, with D perhaps TRBD1 (6 bases). The CDR3 is CASSRDNNNQPQHF. The CDR3, as DNA: TGTGCCAGCTCACGGGACAACAACAATCAGCCCCAGCATTTT.